This is a list of T cell receptor beta chains from one sample in a study of blood T cell repertoires in COVID-19. Method: immunoSEQ multiplex PCR; TCRdb's copy keeps in-frame clones and lacks some. The data hold 140,000 or so clones, with about 87% observed a single time. The sample comprised peripheral blood. The receptors originated from a human donor in a cohort sampled during active COVID-19. Each CDR3 is given with its conserved first and last residue.

j_gene: TRBJ2-7
v_gene: TRBV4-1
CDR3aa: CASSQKEEMGSYEQYF

j_gene: TRBJ1-5
v_gene: TRBV28
CDR3aa: CASSALNQPQHF

j_gene: TRBJ2-3
v_gene: TRBV7-9
CDR3aa: CASSNRQSTDTQYF

j_gene: TRBJ1-1
v_gene: TRBV4-1
CDR3aa: CASSPGDSEAFF

j_gene: TRBJ1-4
v_gene: TRBV28
CDR3aa: CASSFQGRGEKLFF

j_gene: TRBJ1-6
v_gene: TRBV4-2
CDR3aa: CASSRRGSSYNSPLHF

j_gene: TRBJ2-7
v_gene: TRBV6-5
CDR3aa: CASRAGPEREQYF

j_gene: TRBJ2-3
v_gene: TRBV10-3
CDR3aa: CAISDLAGADTQYF

j_gene: TRBJ2-6
v_gene: TRBV18
CDR3aa: CASSPRTGNSGANVLTF

j_gene: TRBJ2-5
v_gene: TRBV7-3
CDR3aa: CASSPLGLSQETQYF

j_gene: TRBJ2-7
v_gene: TRBV28
CDR3aa: CASSQTYGSGNF

j_gene: TRBJ1-1
v_gene: TRBV4-1
CDR3aa: CASSQRHRAEMDTEAFF

j_gene: TRBJ1-6
v_gene: TRBV27
CDR3aa: CASSRRRENRMHSPLHF

j_gene: TRBJ2-3
v_gene: TRBV28
CDR3aa: CASIGQRGMADTQYF

j_gene: TRBJ1-1
v_gene: TRBV28
CDR3aa: CASAGPGNAFF

j_gene: TRBJ2-2
v_gene: TRBV29-1
CDR3aa: CSTQGTGNTGELFF

j_gene: TRBJ1-1
v_gene: TRBV27
CDR3aa: CASQGAGLNTEAFF

j_gene: TRBJ1-1
v_gene: TRBV10-1
CDR3aa: CASSFTGTEAFF

j_gene: TRBJ2-7
v_gene: TRBV5-4
CDR3aa: CASSPGLATYEQYF

j_gene: TRBJ1-5
v_gene: TRBV28
CDR3aa: CASSRFDQPQHF

j_gene: TRBJ2-7
v_gene: TRBV7-9
CDR3aa: CASCQASYEQYF

j_gene: TRBJ1-2
v_gene: TRBV5-4
CDR3aa: CASSWVAGNYGYTF

j_gene: TRBJ1-2
v_gene: TRBV6-5
CDR3aa: CASSYWREYGYTF

j_gene: TRBJ1-1
v_gene: TRBV6-4
CDR3aa: CASRNDRATEAFF

j_gene: TRBJ2-3
v_gene: TRBV6-7
CDR3aa: CAINAGTSGPGDTQYF

j_gene: TRBJ1-6
v_gene: TRBV5-4
CDR3aa: CASSSGQNYNSPLHF

j_gene: TRBJ1-5
v_gene: TRBV5-4
CDR3aa: CASSAGTGSNQPQHF

j_gene: TRBJ1-2
v_gene: TRBV9
CDR3aa: CASSPGGNDGYTF